In its sample, the clone carrying this T cell receptor beta chain was seen once. The protocol was immunoSEQ multiplex PCR, while the TCRdb copy is restricted to in-frame clones and leaves out a portion. The sample contains over a million clones, around 95% of which appear only once. Splitting the CD4+ cells yielded a CD45RA+ naive subset and a CD45RA-negative memory subset. This specimen belongs to a study of shared clonotypes between healthy human individuals. V was cut by 0 bases and J by 4 bases, with 16 bases left in between. The CDR3 has 17 residues. Germline CDR1 and CDR2: LGHNA and YSLEER. This sequence originates from a man under 40 in good health. This rearrangement joins TRBV4-3 to TRBJ2-1; maybe TRBD2 (7 bases). Sequencing used naive CD4+ T cells sorted from blood. Subset denoted: CD45RA+ positively selected. The CDR3 loop is CASSQEAGGGLYNEQFF. CDR3 in DNA: TGCGCCAGCAGCCAAGAGGCGGGCGGGGGCCTTTACAATGAGCAGTTCTTC.